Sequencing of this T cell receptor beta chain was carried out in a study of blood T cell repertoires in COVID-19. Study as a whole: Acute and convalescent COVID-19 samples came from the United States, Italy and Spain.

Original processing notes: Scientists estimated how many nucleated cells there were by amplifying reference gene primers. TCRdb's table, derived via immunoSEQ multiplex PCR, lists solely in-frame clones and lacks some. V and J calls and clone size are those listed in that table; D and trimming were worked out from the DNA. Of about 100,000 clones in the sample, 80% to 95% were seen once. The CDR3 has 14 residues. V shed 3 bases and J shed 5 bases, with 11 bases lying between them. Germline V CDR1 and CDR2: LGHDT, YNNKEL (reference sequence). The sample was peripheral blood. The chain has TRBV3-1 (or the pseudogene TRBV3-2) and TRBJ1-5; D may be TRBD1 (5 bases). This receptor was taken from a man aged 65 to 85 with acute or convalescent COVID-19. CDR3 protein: CASSQGLTYQPQHF. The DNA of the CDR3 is TGTGCCAGCAGCCAGGGACTGACTTATCAGCCCCAGCATTTT.